This T cell receptor beta chain comes out of a study of CD8+ T cells in alopecia areata. Study-wide results and caveats: Mice gave a clearer picture of TCR sharing than patients did, possibly for HLA-related reasons. Sequenced scalp T cells also include alphabeta T cells resident in normal skin.

To note about this clone: As yet, its antigen is unknown.

V was clipped by 1 base and J by 11 bases, with 12 bases between them. The V gene's germline CDR1 is MGHRA and CDR2 YSYEKL. CDR3 length: 13 amino acids. Extracted RNA was reverse transcribed, and the resulting cDNA served as sequencing template. Using immunoSEQ multiplex PCR, the repertoire was profiled, and TCRdb retains in-frame clones only, with some absent. Of more than 75,000 clones in the sample, 35% to 45% were seen once. This chain connects TRBV4-1 to TRBJ2-1, with D unclear. The specimen was CD4+ T cells sorted from blood. The sequence was obtained from a human donor with alopecia areata. The CDR3 coding sequence is TGCGCCAGCAGCCAAGTGGATCGGAGCCAGCAGTTCTTC. As protein: CASSQVDRSQQFF.